The source of this TCR beta chain is a study of T cell clonotyping in hematopoietic cell transplantation. Study in general: Pretransplant recipient samples were taken after cytoreduction.

This CDR3 region has 16 residues. Germline assignment: CDR1 SGHRS and CDR2 YFSETQ. Between the trimmed V and J ends, which lost 4 bases and 1 base, there was a span of 18 bases. Whole-study results and caveats: Without cell sorting, CD4 versus CD8 contributions remain unresolved.

Sequenced by immunoSEQ multiplex PCR; TCRdb stores in-frame clones only, minus some. In the table there are about 28,000 clones, approximately 77% of which are singletons. A remark on this clone: Antigen: not known.

As for time point: recipient sample about 28 days before transplant, after cytoreduction. This clonotype was sampled from a man between 40 and 49 years old with acute myeloid leukemia. Some clones in this sample may be carry-over from other donors' samples. The rearrangement links TRBV5-1 to TRBJ2-7; D might be TRBD1 (6 bases). The sample here was peripheral blood mononuclear cells, taken before stem cell transplant. The CDR3 here is CASSGGQGTASYEQYF. In DNA form, the CDR3 reads TGCGCCAGCAGCGGGGGCCAGGGGACGGCATCCTACGAGCAGTACTTC.